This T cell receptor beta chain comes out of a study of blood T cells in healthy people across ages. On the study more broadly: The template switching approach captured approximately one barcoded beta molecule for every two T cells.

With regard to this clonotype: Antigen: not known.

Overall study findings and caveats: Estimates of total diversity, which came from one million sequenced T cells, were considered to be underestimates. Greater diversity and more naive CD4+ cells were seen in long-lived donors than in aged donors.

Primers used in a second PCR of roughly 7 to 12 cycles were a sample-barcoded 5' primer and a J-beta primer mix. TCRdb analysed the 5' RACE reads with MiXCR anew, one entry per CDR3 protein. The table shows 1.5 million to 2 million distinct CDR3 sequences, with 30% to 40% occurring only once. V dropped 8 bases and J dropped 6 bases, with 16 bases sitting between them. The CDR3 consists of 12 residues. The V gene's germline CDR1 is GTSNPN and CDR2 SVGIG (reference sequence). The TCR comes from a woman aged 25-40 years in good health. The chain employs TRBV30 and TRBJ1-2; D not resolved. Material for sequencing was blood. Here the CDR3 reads CAREQAGHGYTF. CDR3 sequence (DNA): TGTGCCCGTGAGCAGGCCGGACATGGCTACACCTTC.